This T cell receptor (beta chain) was captured by sequencing in a study of T cell responses to AZD1222 COVID-19 vaccine (dated by TCRdb to the early 2020s). A note on the overall study: AZD1222 recipients whose second dose came at about 4 weeks and those whose second dose came at about 12 weeks were combined into one group, since spike-specific TCR depth and breadth did not differ between the two schedules. Enrollment into the trials was organized by age into subgroups of 18-55, 56-69 and 70-plus years, and those subgroups contained 148, 28 and 57 TCR-sequenced participants, respectively. TCR sequencing was performed for 233 trial participants, of whom around 200 were given two doses of AZD1222 and approximately 26 were given two doses of MenACWY control vaccine.

Interpreted using the paper, the time point label stands for: baseline before first vaccination. Samples from vaccinated people were obtained from the UK trials COV001 and COV002, which included a single-blind randomized controlled phase 2/3 trial of AZD1222 (ChAdOx1 nCoV-19) in healthy adults. Trial participant PBMC samples were collected at day 0 and day 28 after the second dose for TCRbeta chain sequencing. Including cysteine and phenylalanine, the CDR3 has 17 amino acids. CDR3 DNA only is kept here, 51 bases in frame from base 1. CDR1 and CDR2, looked up from the germline V gene, are WSHSY and SAAADI. Relative to germline, V is missing 4 bases and J is missing 4 bases, with 12 bases of the junction outside any gene match. The CDR3 regions of human TCRbeta chains were subjected to immunosequencing. Turning to the authors' computational methods: Repertoire TCRs were checked for matches against a reference library of SARS-CoV-2-specific TCRs that had been generated using the MIRA antigen-specificity platform. Breadth was defined as the fraction of unique TCRs that were SARS-CoV-2-associated, and depth was defined as the fraction of total T cells that were SARS-CoV-2-associated. Using the MIRA data, every spike-specific TCR was mapped to the spike region that the TCR reacted to and assigned to either a CD4 or a CD8 class. Log10-transformed breadth and depth values were compared by one-way ANOVA with Sidak's multiple comparisons tests. Sourced from immuneACCESS, this table was stored by TCRdb with only in-frame sequences that have V and J called. A share of the clones is absent; for the studies checked, an unresolved V gene accounts for under half, and the remainder has no known explanation. D and trimming come from the DNA, and the V and J calls and clone size come from that table. In this sample the table shows over 150,000 clones, about nine tenths of which occur a single time. Together, the top ten hold around 1.5% of the sample.

Broader findings and caveats from the paper: Most participants were white British and females outnumbered males, and the authors suggested that clonal diversity may have been underestimated. The whole spike protein was spanned by vaccine-associated CD4 TCRs, and dominant responses were seen in regions 160-218 and 743-854. Spike-specific TCR breadth and depth rose significantly after two AZD1222 doses compared with day 0 and with MenACWY recipients. Because no day 14 peak-response samples were available, repertoires were characterized only after the peak T cell response. Only five or six AZD1222 recipients were SARS-CoV-2 seropositive at baseline, limiting conclusions about previously exposed vaccinees. In the small 56-69-year group, the increase in depth fell short of significance, most likely because of low power. Reportedly, almost half of the unique spike-specific TCRs recognized epitopes lying outside the regions that are mutated in the B.1.351 and B.1.1.7 variants.

In the case of this clone: Its antigen target is currently unknown. No much larger clone exists at a distance of one base, and base qualities are not known.

This TCR derives from an adult in good health. The receptor chain draws on TRBV10-2 and TRBJ2-3, with TRBD1 matching 9 junction bases. Here the sequenced sample was peripheral blood, taken on day 0 of AZD1222 vaccination. The CDR3 region reads CASSAGQGPLGADTQYF. The DNA sequence is as follows: TGCGCCAGCAGTGCAGGACAGGGGCCGCTGGGGGCAGATACGCAGTATTTT.